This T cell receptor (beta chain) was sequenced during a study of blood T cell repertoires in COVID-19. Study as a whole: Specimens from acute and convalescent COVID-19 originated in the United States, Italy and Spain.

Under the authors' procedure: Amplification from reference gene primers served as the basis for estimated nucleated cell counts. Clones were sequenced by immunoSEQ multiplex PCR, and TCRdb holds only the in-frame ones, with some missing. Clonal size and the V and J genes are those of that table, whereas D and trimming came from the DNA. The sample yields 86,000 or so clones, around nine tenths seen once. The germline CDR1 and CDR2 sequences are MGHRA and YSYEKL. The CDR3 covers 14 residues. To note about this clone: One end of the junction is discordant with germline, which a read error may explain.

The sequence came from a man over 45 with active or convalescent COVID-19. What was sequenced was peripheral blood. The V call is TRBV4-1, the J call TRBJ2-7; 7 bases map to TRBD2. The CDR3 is CPSSPRGDPYEQYF. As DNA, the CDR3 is TGCCCCAGCAGCCCACGGGGGGATCCCTACGAGCAGTACTTC.